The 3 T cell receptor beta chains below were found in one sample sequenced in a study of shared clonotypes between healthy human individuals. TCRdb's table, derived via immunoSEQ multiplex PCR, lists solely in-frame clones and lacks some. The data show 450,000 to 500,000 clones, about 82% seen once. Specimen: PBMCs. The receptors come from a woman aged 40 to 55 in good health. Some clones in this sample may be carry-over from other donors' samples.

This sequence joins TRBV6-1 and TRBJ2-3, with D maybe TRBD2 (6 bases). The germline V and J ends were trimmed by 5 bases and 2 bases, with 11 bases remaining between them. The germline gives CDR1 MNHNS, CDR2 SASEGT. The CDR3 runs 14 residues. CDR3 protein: CASSNSGYTDTQYF. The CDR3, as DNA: TGTGCCAGCAGTAACAGCGGGTACACAGATACGCAGTATTTT.

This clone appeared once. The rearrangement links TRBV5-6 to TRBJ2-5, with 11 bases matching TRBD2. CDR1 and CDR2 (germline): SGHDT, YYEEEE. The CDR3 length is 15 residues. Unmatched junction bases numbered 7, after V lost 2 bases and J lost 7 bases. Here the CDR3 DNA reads TGTGCCAGCAGCTTCGTAGCGGGAGGGCCGGGGACCCAGTACTTC. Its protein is CASSFVAGGPGTQYF.

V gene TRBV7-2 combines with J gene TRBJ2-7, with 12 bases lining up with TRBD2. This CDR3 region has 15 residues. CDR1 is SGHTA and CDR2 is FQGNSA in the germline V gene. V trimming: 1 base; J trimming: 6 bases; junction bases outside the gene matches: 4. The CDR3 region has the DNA TGTGCCAGCAGCTTAGAACTAGCGGGAGGAATCGAGCAGTACTTC. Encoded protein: CASSLELAGGIEQYF.